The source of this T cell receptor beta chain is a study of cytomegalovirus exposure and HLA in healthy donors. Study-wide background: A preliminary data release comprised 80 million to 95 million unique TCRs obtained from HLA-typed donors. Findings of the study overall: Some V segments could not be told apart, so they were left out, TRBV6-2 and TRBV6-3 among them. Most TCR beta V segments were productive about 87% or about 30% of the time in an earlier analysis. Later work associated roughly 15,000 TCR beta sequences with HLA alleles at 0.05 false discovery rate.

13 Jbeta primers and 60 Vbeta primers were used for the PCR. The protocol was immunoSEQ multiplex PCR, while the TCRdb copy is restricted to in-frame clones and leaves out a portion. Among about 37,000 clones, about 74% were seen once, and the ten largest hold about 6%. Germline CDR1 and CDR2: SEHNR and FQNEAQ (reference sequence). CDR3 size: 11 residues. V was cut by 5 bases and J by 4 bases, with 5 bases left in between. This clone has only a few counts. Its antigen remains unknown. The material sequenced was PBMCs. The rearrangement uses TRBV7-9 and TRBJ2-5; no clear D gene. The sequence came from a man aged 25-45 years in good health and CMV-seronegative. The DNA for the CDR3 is TGTGCCAGCAGCCCAGGAGAGACCCAGTACTTC. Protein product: CASSPGETQYF.